This TCR beta chain is drawn from a study of T-cell reconstitution after alpha-beta-depleted transplantation in children. General study results and limits: The origin of alpha-beta T cells about two months after transplant was reportedly several hundred expanded graft clones. Surviving recipient T cells and thymic progenitors accounted for the high day-60 TCRbeta diversity observed in some patients. A year post-transplant, T-cell counts and diversity derived mostly from newly produced T cells.

On this clonotype itself: The antigen remains undetermined.

The CDR3 loop spans 17 amino acids. Trimming removed 5 bases at V and 6 bases at J, with 23 bases between. CDR1 is SEHNR, CDR2 FQNEAQ, per germline (reference sequence). Researchers prepared the TCRbeta library using unique molecular identifiers, the study reports. Using its own MiXCR run on the PCR reads, TCRdb lists one record per CDR3 protein. The table records approximately 520,000 distinct CDR3 sequences, over 9.5% of them present only once. The sequence came from a female patient aged 2-10 years who had a stem cell transplant for aplastic anemia, so the T cells may come from the graft donor. Sequenced material: PBMCs, mostly from graft donor cells, taken 180 days after TCRalphabeta/CD19-depleted stem cell transplant. The chain recombines TRBV7-9 with TRBJ2-1, with TRBD2 as a possible D gene (5 bases). The CDR3 coding sequence is TGTGCCAGCAGCCGCTATTCCGGGGTCGAGGCCCCCAATGAGCAGTTCTTC. It yields the protein CASSRYSGVEAPNEQFF.